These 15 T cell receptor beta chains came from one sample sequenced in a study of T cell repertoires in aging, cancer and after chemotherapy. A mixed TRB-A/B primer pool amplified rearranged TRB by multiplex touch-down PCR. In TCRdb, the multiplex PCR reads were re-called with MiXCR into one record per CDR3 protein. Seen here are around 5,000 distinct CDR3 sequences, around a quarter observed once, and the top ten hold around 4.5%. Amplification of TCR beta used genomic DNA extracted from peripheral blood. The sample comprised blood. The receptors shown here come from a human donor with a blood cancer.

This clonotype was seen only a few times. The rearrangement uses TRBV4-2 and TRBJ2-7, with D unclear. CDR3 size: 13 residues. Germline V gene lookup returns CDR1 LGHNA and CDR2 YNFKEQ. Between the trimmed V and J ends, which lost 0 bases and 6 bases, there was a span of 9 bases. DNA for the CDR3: TGTGCCAGCAGCCAAGAGACGTATTCCGAGCAGTACTTC. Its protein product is CASSQETYSEQYF.

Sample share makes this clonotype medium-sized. CDR3 loop: CASHKGDSGANVLTF. CDR3 bases: TGTGCCAGCCACAAAGGGGACTCTGGGGCCAACGTCCTGACTTTC. This chain joins TRBV6-2 or TRBV6-3 and TRBJ2-6; tentatively, D is TRBD1 (5 bases). Germline CDR1 is MNHEY and CDR2 is SVGEGT. Trimming took 8 bases from V and 0 from J, leaving 11 bases between them. The CDR3 has 15 residues.

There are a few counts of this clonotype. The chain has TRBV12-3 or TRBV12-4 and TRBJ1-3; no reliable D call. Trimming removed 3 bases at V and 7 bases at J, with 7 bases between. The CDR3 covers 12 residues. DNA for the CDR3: TGTGCCAGCAGTTTCATAGGGAACACCATATATTTT. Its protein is CASSFIGNTIYF.

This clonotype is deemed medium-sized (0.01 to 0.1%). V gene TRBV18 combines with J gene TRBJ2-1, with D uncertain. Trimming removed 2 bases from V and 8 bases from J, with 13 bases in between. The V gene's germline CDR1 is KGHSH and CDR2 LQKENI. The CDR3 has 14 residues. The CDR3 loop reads CASSPFSGEDEQFF. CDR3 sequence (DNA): TGTGCCAGCTCACCATTTAGTGGGGAAGATGAGCAGTTCTTC.

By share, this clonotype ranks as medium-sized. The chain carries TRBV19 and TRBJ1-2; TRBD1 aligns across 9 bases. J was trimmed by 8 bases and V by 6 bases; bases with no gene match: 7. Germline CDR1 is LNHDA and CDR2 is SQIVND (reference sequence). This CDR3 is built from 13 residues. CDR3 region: CASRGQGAGGYTF. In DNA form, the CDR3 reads TGTGCCAGTAGGGGACAGGGAGCGGGCGGCTACACCTTC. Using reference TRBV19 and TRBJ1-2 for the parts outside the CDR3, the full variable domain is DGGITQSPKYLFRKEGQNVTLSCEQNLNHDAMYWYRQDPGQGLRLIYYSQIVNDFQKGDIAEGYSVSREKKESFPLTVTSAQKNPTAFYLCASRGQGAGGYTFGSGTRLTVV.

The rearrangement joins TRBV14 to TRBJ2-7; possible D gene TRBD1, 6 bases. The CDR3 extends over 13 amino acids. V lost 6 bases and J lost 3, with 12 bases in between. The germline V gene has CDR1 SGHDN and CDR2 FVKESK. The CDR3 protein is CASSRQEHYEQYF. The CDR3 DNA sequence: TGTGCCAGCAGTCGACAGGAACACTACGAGCAGTACTTC.

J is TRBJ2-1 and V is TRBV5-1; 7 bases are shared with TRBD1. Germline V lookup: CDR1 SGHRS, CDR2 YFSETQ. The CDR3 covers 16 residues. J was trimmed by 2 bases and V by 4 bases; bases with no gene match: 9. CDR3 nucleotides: TGCGCCAGCAGCCGCGGACAGGACCCTCCCTACAATGAGCAGTTCTTC. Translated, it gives CASSRGQDPPYNEQFF.

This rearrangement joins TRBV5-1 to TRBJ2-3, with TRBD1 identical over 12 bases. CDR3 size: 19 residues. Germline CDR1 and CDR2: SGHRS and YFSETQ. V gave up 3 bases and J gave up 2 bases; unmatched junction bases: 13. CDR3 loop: CASSSTPMGQGADTDTQYF. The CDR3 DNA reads TGCGCCAGCAGCTCGACCCCTATGGGACAGGGGGCCGACACAGATACGCAGTATTTT.

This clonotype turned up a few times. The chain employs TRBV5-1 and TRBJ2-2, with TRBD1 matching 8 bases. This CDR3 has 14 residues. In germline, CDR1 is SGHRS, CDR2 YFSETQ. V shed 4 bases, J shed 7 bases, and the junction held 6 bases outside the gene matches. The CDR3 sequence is CASSPGQVDGELFF. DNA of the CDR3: TGCGCCAGCAGCCCGGGACAGGTTGACGGGGAGCTGTTTTTT. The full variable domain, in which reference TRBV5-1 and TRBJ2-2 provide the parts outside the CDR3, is KAGVTQTPRYLIKTRGQQVTLSCSPISGHRSVSWYQQTPGQGLQFLFEYFSETQRNKGNFPGRFSGRQFSNSRSEMNVSTLELGDSALYLCASSPGQVDGELFFGEGSRLTVL.

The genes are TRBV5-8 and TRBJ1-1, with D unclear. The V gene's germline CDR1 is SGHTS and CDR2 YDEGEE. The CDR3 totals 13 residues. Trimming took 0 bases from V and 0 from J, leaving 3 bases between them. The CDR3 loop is CASSLVVNTEAFF. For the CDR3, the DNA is TGTGCCAGCAGCTTGGTCGTGAACACTGAAGCTTTCTTT.

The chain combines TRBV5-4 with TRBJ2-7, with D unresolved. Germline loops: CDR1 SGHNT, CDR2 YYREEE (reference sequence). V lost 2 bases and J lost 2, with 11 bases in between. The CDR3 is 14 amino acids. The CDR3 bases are TGTGCCAGCAGCTTTAACAGATACCCCTACGAGCAGTACTTC. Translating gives CASSFNRYPYEQYF.

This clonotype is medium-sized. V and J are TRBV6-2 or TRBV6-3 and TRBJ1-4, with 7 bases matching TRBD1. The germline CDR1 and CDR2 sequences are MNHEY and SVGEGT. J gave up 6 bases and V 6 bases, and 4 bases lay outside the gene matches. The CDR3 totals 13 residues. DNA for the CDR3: TGTGCCAGCAGGGGGACAGTGGATGAAAAACTGTTTTTT. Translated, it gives CASRGTVDEKLFF.

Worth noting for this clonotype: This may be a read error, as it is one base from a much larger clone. The CDR3 loop reads CAWRGPGYTF. The DNA for the CDR3 is TGTGCCTGGAGGGGGCCTGGCTACACCTTC. The chain uses TRBV30 and TRBJ1-2; TRBD1 might be the D (5 bases). V lost 3 bases and J lost 7, with 6 bases in between. The CDR3 runs 10 residues. Germline V gives CDR1 GTSNPN, CDR2 SVGIG (reference sequence).

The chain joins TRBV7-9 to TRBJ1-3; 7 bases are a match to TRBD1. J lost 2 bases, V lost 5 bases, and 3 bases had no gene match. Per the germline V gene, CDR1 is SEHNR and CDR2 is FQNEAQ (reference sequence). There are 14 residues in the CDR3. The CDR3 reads CASSMTGPGNTIYF. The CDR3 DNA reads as TGTGCCAGCAGCATGACAGGGCCTGGAAACACCATATATTTT.

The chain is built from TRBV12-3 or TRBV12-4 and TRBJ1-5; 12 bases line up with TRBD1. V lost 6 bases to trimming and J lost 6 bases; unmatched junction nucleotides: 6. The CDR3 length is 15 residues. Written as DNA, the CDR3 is TGTGCCAGCAGCCGGGGGACAGGGGGCACTCAGCCCCAGCATTTT. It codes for CASSRGTGGTQPQHF.